This T cell receptor (beta chain) was observed in a study of shared clonotypes between healthy human individuals (dated by TCRdb to 2020 to 2022). At the level of the whole study: A few men and a couple of women, aged 18 to 49 years, made up the cohort. Per donor, three plates each were used for CD4 naive and CD4 memory, two for CD8 naive, and one for CD8 memory. The study deeply sequenced blood TCR repertoires of five healthy adults to estimate repertoire size and the extent of clonotype sharing between individuals. To increase sequencing depth and limit assay-specific biases, different laboratories used diverse techniques to prepare libraries and sequence TCR repertoires. Between about 0.9 and 9 billion PBMCs per donor were obtained by leukapheresis. What the work shows at the level of the full study, not this receptor alone: Pairwise subsampling led to the expectation that sequencing depth would affect the degree of clonotype sharing among donors. Because the study included a small number of donors, the genetic and exposure-history diversity represented was limited. When several donors were compared, the shared fraction of clonotypes was about 5.5% for naive CD4, around 3.5% for naive CD8, roughly 2.3% for memory CD4, and roughly 0.4% for memory CD8. Incomplete sequencing was indicated by rarefaction of sorted-subset datasets, despite the large sequencing depth. Naive subsets generally had larger estimated clonotype richness than memory subsets did. Clonotypes shared by all four sorted-subset donors showed higher generation probabilities than non-shared clonotypes. Sampling was limited to blood, and TCR repertoires in tissue likely differ from TCR repertoires in blood.

The donors were healthy, HIV-negative adults who had no recently reported acute infections or vaccinations. Only Caucasian adults living in Nashville, Tennessee, USA were represented among the donors. CD4+ T cells were enriched by magnetic negative selection, after which naive cells were positively selected on CD45RA and the negative fraction was taken as the memory subset. Blood was obtained by leukapheresis, after which PBMCs were separated by Ficoll-Histopaque density gradient centrifugation and cryopreserved in liquid nitrogen vapor phase. Analytical flow cytometry was used to check the purity and quantity of each magnetically sorted T cell population. Each sorted fraction had its genomic DNA isolated and then quantified by UV absorbance on a Nanodrop 2000c. The CDR1 and CDR2 encoded by the germline V gene are MDHEN and SYDVKM. V is cut by 3 bases and J by 7 bases, and the space between the germline ends is 18 bases. The CDR3, cysteine through phenylalanine, is 15 amino acids long. Only the CDR3 region is kept as DNA, spanning 45 bases read in frame from base 1.

TCR CDR3 regions were amplified from genomic DNA by multiplex PCR using the deep immunoSEQ assay. Extracted genomic DNA from each cell subset was spread evenly across all wells of several immunoSEQ 96-well plates, with each plate serving as a replicate. For sorted subsets, each replicate PCR was loaded with approximately 200 ng genomic DNA, equivalent to about 30,000 T cell genomes. Purified libraries were quantified with a Qubit 3.0 fluorometer, sized on a Bioanalyzer 2100, and re-quantified with the KAPA Library Quantification kit. Each immunoSEQ 96-well plate was sequenced on its own single-read 150-cycle Illumina NextSeq 550 flow cell. From the authors' description of their analysis: Because the immunoSEQ output held only junctional sequences and lacked quality scores, the filtering could not match the filtering applied to full-length reads. To assign V/J genes and CDR3, sequences were annotated against IMGT germline references using PyIR, a Python wrapper for IgBLAST v1.9. Reads with weak V/J assignments (E-value above 1e-6), missing CDR3, stop codons, out-of-frame junctions, or ambiguous translated residues were removed. V3J clonotypes were defined as sequences sharing an identical inferred V gene, J gene, and CDR3 amino acid sequence. Percentage overlap between repertoires was calculated by dividing the number of shared unique clonotypes by the size of the smaller repertoire. Repertoire richness was assessed with RTK rarefaction, the Chao1 estimator, and Recon v2.1 estimates of unobserved clonotypes. Generation probabilities were computed with OLGA for all TCRbeta clonotypes obtained by the gDNA method from a few donors. In its TCRdb copy, this immuneACCESS table keeps in-frame sequences only and misses some clones. Where compared with another copy, unresolved V genes explain less than half of these, and the others have no known cause. The V and J calls and clone size were taken over from that table, and D and trimming were inferred from the DNA. The sample records 1,500,000 or so clones, about 96% of which are singletons. The ten largest clonotypes hold roughly 1.2% of the sample.

As concerns this clone: What this receptor recognizes is not known. No per-base quality is available; no much larger clone lies one base away.

This TCR was recovered from a man aged 30-40 years in good health. Sequencing was carried out using naive CD4+ T cells sorted from blood. In the paper's terms, the cell subset or site label means: CD45RA+ positively selected. The chain uses TRBV28 and TRBJ1-2, with TRBD1 as a weak D call on 6 bases. The CDR3 here reads CASSLRPRGAGGYTF. The base sequence is TGTGCCAGCAGTTTGAGGCCCCGGGGGGCTGGTGGCTACACCTTC.